This passage covers 15 T cell receptor beta chains from one sample sequenced in a study of control samples from healthy donors and cancer patients. Repertoires were generated with immunoSEQ multiplex PCR, while TCRdb's copy carries only in-frame clones and drops some. The profile shows 70,000 or so clones, 94% of them singletons. Sequenced material: blood. The receptors shown here come from a woman in her forties in good health.

This clone was counted a few times. The gene calls are TRBV5-1 and TRBJ2-1; D unclear. The ends were cut back, 0 bases at V and 0 bases at J, with 13 bases in the middle. Germline CDR1 reads SGHRS; CDR2 reads YFSETQ. The CDR3 length is 17 residues. The CDR3 DNA follows: TGCGCCAGCAGCTTGGCCTCAGCCCAGAGCTCCTACAATGAGCAGTTCTTC. It specifies CASSLASAQSSYNEQFF.

This chain joins TRBV5-1 and TRBJ2-1, with a possible D match to TRBD2 (5 bases). Germline lookup yields CDR1 SGHRS and CDR2 YFSETQ. This CDR3 has 15 residues. The V end was cut by 7 bases, the J end by 4 bases, with 18 bases between. The CDR3 DNA is TGCGCCAGCTACCCCGGACTGGGCCCTTACAATGAGCAGTTCTTC. Amino acids: CASYPGLGPYNEQFF.

The chain's CDR3 is CASMRGDGYTF. CDR3 nucleotides: TGTGCCAGCATGCGGGGGGATGGCTACACCTTC. The rearrangement joins TRBV12-3 or TRBV12-4 to TRBJ1-2, with a possible D match to TRBD1 (5 bases). V was cut by 7 bases and J by 6 bases, with 9 bases left in between. CDR3 length: 11 residues.

This clone was detected only once. This chain links TRBV7-2 with TRBJ2-6; no definite D call. The CDR3 consists of 14 residues. V was pared by 5 bases and J by 1 base, with 6 bases between. Looked up from germline, CDR1 is SGHTA and CDR2 is FQGNSA. Written as DNA, the CDR3 is TGTGCCAGCAGCCGGCCGTCTGGGGCCAACGTCCTGACTTTC. This sequence encodes CASSRPSGANVLTF.

The V call is TRBV7-6, the J call TRBJ1-6; D gene uncertain. V was trimmed by 5 bases and J by 6 bases, leaving 5 bases between them. Looked up from germline, CDR1 is SGHVS and CDR2 is FNYEAQ. This CDR3 is built from 12 residues. As DNA, the CDR3 is TGTGCCAGCAGCCTCGTTAATTCACCCCTCCACTTT. As protein: CASSLVNSPLHF.

V gene TRBV4-1 combines with J gene TRBJ1-4, with 7 positions matching TRBD1. This CDR3 contains 19 residues. Germline V gene sequence: CDR1 MGHRA, CDR2 YSYEKL. V trimming: 5 bases; J trimming: 0 bases; junction bases outside the gene matches: 15. For the CDR3, the DNA is TGCGCCAGCAGCGTCTTGCCCCAGGGGGTGAAGGCAACTAATGAAAAACTGTTTTTT. Amino acid sequence: CASSVLPQGVKATNEKLFF.

This clone is a singleton in its sample. The rearrangement joins TRBV21-1 to TRBJ2-5; the table's D call, TRBD2, was not checked against the DNA. TRBV21-1 is shown as a pseudogene. This CDR3 region has 18 residues. The CDR3 protein is CASSNLAGPYPLQETQYF. The CDR3 coding sequence is TGTGCCAGCAGCAACCTAGCGGGACCTTACCCATTACAAGAGACCCAGTACTTC.

This rearrangement joins TRBV4-1 to TRBJ1-1; D is unclear. The CDR3 contains 16 residues. The germline V and J ends were trimmed by 0 bases and 7 bases, with 18 bases remaining between them. The germline V gene has CDR1 MGHRA and CDR2 YSYEKL. The CDR3: CASSQERRYGYLEAFF. The CDR3 DNA reads as TGCGCCAGCAGCCAAGAGAGGCGATACGGCTATCTTGAAGCTTTCTTT.

This clone was observed a single time. The CDR3 sequence: CASSPAAGEQYF. DNA of the CDR3: TGCGCCAGCAGCCCCGCGGCAGGCGAGCAGTACTTC. The V and J genes are TRBV5-1 and TRBJ2-7; D call uncertain. The length of the CDR3 is 12 residues. Trimming cost V 4 bases and J 6 bases, with 11 bases left between them. Germline assignment: CDR1 SGHRS and CDR2 YFSETQ.

The DNA for the CDR3 is TGTGCCAGCACCGATAGCGGACGCTCCTACAATGAGCAGTTCTTC. Protein sequence: CASTDSGRSYNEQFF. This rearrangement joins TRBV28 to TRBJ2-1; maybe TRBD2 (6 bases). The CDR3 is 15 residues long. CDR1 MDHEN and CDR2 SYDVKM come from the germline V gene. The ends were cut back, 7 bases at V and 0 bases at J, with 13 bases in the middle. The full variable domain, with the rest looked up from reference TRBV28 and TRBJ2-1, is DVKVTQSSRYLVKRTGEKVFLECVQDMDHENMFWYRQDPGLGLRLIYFSYDVKMKEKGDIPEGYSVSREKKERFSLILESASTNQTSMYLCASTDSGRSYNEQFFGPGTRLTVL.

The chain joins TRBV2 to TRBJ2-1; TRBD2 matches at 7 bases. With 5 bases clipped from V and 7 bases from J, the junction kept 11 bases outside the gene matches. This CDR3 contains 15 residues. Per germline, CDR1 SNHLY and CDR2 FYNNEI. CDR3 region: CASSQLAQGVNEQFF. The CDR3 DNA reads TGTGCCAGCAGTCAACTAGCGCAAGGGGTGAATGAGCAGTTCTTC. Complete variable domain (other parts from reference TRBV2 and TRBJ2-1): EPEVTQTPSHQVTQMGQEVILRCVPISNHLYFYWYRQILGQKVEFLVSFYNNEISEKSEIFDDQFSVERPDGSNFTLKIRSTKLEDSAMYFCASSQLAQGVNEQFFGPGTRLTVL.

This chain joins TRBV28 and TRBJ1-6, with TRBD1 matching over 8 bases. Trimming at V came to 5 bases and at J to 5 bases, leaving 5 bases not matched to a gene. The length of the CDR3 is 15 residues. Looked up from germline, CDR1 is MDHEN and CDR2 is SYDVKM. CDR3 coding DNA: TGTGCCAGCAGTCCCTCGGACAGGGATAATTCACCCCTCCACTTT. Translation: CASSPSDRDNSPLHF.

This chain connects TRBV19 to TRBJ1-1, with D unclear. Germline CDR1 LNHDA, CDR2 SQIVND (reference sequence). The V end was cut by 4 bases, the J end by 4 bases, with 13 bases between. The CDR3 length is 14 residues. The CDR3 protein is CASSTTAGFTEAFF. The DNA for the CDR3 is TGTGCCAGTAGTACCACGGCGGGGTTCACTGAAGCTTTCTTT.

The chain carries TRBV2 and TRBJ2-1, with 8 bases matching TRBD1. Germline CDR1 SNHLY, CDR2 FYNNEI. The J segment lost 7 bases and the V segment lost 6 bases, leaving 2 bases of the junction unmatched. The CDR3 contains 12 residues. CDR3 protein: CASRRQGNEQFF. The DNA of the CDR3 is TGTGCCAGCAGACGACAGGGGAATGAGCAGTTCTTC.

The chain couples TRBV27 to TRBJ2-7; D remains ambiguous. Germline V gene lookup returns CDR1 MNHEY and CDR2 SMNVEV (reference sequence). V lost 2 bases and J lost 2, with 10 bases in between. There are 14 residues in the CDR3. The CDR3 bases are TGTGCCAGCAGTTTAATACGGTTCCCCTACGAGCAGTACTTC. This gives the protein CASSLIRFPYEQYF.